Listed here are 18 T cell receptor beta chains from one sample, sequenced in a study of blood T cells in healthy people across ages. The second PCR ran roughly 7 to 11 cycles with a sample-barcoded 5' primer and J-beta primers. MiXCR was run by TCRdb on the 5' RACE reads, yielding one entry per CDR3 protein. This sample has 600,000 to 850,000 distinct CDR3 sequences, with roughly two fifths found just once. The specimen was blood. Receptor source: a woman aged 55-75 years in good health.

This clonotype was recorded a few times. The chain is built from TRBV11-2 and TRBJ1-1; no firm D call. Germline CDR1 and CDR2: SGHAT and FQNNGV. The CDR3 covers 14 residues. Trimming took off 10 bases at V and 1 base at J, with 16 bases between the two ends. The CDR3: CATILGPSNTEAFF. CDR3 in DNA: TGTGCCACGATCCTTGGACCCTCGAACACTGAAGCTTTCTTT.

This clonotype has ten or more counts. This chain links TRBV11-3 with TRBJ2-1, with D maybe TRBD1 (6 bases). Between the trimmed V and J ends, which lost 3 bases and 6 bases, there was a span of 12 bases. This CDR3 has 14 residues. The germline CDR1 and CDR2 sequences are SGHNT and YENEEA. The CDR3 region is CASSFWGQSNEQFF. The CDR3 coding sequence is TGTGCCAGCAGCTTCTGGGGACAATCCAATGAGCAGTTCTTC.

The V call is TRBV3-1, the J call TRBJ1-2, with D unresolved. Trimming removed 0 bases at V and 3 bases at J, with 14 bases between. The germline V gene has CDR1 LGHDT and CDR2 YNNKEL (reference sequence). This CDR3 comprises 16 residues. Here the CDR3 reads CASSQDPAKCYYGYTF. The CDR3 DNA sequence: TGTGCCAGCAGCCAAGACCCCGCCAAATGCTACTATGGCTACACCTTC.

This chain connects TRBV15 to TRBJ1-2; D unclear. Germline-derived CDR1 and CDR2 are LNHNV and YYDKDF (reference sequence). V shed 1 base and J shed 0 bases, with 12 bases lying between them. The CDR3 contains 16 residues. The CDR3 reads CATSRGAGLANYGYTF. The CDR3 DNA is TGTGCCACCAGCAGAGGGGCCGGTTTAGCTAACTATGGCTACACCTTC.

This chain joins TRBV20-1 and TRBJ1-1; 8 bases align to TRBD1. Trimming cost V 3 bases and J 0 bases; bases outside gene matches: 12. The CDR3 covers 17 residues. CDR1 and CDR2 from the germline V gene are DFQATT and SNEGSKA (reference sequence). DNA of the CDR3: TGCAGTGCTAGGCCCGGACAGGGTAGGGGAATGAACACTGAAGCTTTCTTT. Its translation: CSARPGQGRGMNTEAFF.

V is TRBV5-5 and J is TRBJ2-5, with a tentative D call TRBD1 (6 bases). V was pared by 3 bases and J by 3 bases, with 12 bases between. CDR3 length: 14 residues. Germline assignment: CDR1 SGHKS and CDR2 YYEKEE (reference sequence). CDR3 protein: CASSSRAGEETQYF. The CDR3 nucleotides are TGTGCCAGCAGCTCACGGGCAGGGGAAGAGACCCAGTACTTC. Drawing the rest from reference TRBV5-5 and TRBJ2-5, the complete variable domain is DAGVTQSPTHLIKTRGQQVTLRCSPISGHKSVSWYQQVLGQGPQFIFQYYEKEERGRGNFPDRFSARQFPNYSSELNVNALLLGDSALYLCASSSRAGEETQYFGPGTRLLVL.

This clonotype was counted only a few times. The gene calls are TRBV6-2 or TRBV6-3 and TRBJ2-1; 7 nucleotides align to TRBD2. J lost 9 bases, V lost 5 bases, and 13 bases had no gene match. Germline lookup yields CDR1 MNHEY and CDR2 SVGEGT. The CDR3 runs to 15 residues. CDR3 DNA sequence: TGTGCCAGCAGTCCCGGACTAGAGCAGTGGGGTGAGCAGTTCTTC. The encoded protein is CASSPGLEQWGEQFF.

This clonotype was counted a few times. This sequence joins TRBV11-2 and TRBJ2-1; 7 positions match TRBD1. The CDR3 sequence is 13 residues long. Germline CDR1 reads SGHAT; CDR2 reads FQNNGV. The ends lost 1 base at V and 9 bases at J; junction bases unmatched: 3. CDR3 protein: CASSLVWDSEQFF. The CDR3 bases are TGTGCCAGCAGCTTAGTATGGGACAGTGAGCAGTTCTTC.

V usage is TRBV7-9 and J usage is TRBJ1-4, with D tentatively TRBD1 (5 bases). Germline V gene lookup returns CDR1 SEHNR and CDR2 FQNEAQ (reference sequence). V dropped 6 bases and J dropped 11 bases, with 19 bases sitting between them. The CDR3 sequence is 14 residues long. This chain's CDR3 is CASSPSGETNKLFF. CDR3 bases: TGTGCCAGCAGTCCATCGGGGGAGACTAACAAACTGTTTTTT.

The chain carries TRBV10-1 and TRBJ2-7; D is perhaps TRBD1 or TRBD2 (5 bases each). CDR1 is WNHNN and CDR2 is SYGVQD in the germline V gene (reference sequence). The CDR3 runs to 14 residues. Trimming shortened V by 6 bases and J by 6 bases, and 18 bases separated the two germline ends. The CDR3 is CASSPAGARSEQYF. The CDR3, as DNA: TGCGCCAGCAGCCCAGCCGGGGCGCGGTCCGAGCAGTACTTC.

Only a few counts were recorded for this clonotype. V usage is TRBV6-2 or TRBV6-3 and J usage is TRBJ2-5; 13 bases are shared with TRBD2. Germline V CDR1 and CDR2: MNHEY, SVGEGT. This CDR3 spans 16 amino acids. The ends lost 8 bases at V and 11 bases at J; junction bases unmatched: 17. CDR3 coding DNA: TGTGCCAGCCGCCAGTGGGGGACTAGCGGGGTCACGGAGCAGTACTTC. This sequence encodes CASRQWGTSGVTEQYF.

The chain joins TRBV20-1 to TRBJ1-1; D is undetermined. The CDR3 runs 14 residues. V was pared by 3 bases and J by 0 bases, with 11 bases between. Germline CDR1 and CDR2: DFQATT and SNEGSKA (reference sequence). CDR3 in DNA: TGCAGTGCTAGCTCCCTGGGCATGAACACTGAAGCTTTCTTT. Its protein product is CSASSLGMNTEAFF.

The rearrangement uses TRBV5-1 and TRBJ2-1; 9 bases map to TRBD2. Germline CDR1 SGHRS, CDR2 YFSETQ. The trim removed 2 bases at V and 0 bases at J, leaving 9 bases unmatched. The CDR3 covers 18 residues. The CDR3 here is CASSFSAAGGGSYNEQFF. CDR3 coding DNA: TGCGCCAGCAGCTTTTCAGCCGCGGGAGGGGGCTCCTACAATGAGCAGTTCTTC. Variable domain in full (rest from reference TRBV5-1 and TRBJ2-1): KAGVTQTPRYLIKTRGQQVTLSCSPISGHRSVSWYQQTPGQGLQFLFEYFSETQRNKGNFPGRFSGRQFSNSRSEMNVSTLELGDSALYLCASSFSAAGGGSYNEQFFGPGTRLTVL.

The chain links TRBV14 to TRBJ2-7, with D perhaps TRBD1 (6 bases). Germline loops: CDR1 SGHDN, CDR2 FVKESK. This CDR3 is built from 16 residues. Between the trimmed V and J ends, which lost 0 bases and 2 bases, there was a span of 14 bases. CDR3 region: CASSQDRPPGAYEQYF. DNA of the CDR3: TGTGCCAGCAGCCAAGATAGGCCCCCAGGGGCCTACGAGCAGTACTTC.

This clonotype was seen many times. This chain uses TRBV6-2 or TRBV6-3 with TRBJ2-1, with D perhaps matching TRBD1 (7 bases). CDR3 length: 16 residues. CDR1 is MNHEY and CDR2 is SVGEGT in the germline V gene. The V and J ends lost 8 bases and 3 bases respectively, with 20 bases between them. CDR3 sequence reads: CASLSPFQGGYNEQFF. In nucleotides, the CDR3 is TGTGCCAGCCTTTCCCCGTTCCAGGGGGGCTACAATGAGCAGTTCTTC.

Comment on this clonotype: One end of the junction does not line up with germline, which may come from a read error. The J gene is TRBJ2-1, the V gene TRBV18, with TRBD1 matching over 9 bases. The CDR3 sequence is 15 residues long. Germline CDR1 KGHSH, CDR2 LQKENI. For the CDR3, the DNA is TGTGCCAGCTCACCGTCGGGACAGGGCTACACTGAGCAGTTCTTC. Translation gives CASSPSGQGYTEQFF.

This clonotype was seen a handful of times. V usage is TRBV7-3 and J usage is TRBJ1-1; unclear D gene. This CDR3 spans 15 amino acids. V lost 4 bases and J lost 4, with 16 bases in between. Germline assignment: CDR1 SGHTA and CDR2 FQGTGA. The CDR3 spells CASSSAGGVSTEAFF. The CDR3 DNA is TGTGCCAGCAGCTCGGCCGGTGGGGTGAGCACTGAAGCTTTCTTT.

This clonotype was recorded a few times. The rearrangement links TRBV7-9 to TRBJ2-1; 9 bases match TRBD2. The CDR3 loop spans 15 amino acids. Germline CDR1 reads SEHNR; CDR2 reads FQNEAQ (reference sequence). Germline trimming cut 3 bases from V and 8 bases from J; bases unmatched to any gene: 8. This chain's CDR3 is CASSFLAGTADEQFF. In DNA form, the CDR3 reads TGTGCCAGCAGCTTCCTAGCGGGGACGGCCGATGAGCAGTTCTTC. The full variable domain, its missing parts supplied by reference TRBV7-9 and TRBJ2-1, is DTGVSQNPRHKITKRGQNVTFRCDPISEHNRLYWYRQTLGQGPEFLTYFQNEAQLEKSRLLSDRFSAERPKGSFSTLEIQRTEQGDSAMYLCASSFLAGTADEQFFGPGTRLTVL.